A single sample gave rise to the 4 T cell receptor beta chains below, sequenced in a study of blood T cells in healthy people across ages. PCR was performed a second time for roughly 6 to 12 cycles using a sample-barcoded 5' primer and a J-beta primer mix. TCRdb re-called the 5' RACE reads through MiXCR, storing one row per CDR3 protein. The sample holds approximately 800,000 distinct CDR3 sequences, 35% to 50% seen once. The specimen was blood. The source is an older man in good health.

The CDR3 DNA reads as TGTGCCAGCAGTGCCCCACTAGCGTCCTCCTACAATGAGCAGTTCTTC. Its translation: CASSAPLASSYNEQFF. The chain employs TRBV25-1 and TRBJ2-1; 7 bases agree with TRBD2. The CDR3 covers 16 residues. The ends lost 4 bases at V and 0 bases at J; junction bases unmatched: 6. Per germline, CDR1 MGHDK and CDR2 SYGVNS.

The genes are TRBV7-9 and TRBJ1-5, with D unresolved. Trimming stripped 6 bases from V and 4 bases from J, with 10 bases between. Germline V lookup: CDR1 SEHNR, CDR2 FQNEAQ (reference sequence). The CDR3 totals 13 residues. The DNA of the CDR3 is TGTGCCAGCAGTAAGGACGGGAATCAGCCCCAGCATTTT. Its protein product is CASSKDGNQPQHF.

The rearrangement uses TRBV28 and TRBJ1-4; D remains unclear. The CDR3 spans 15 residues. Germline-derived CDR1 and CDR2 are MDHEN and SYDVKM. Trimming stripped 5 bases from V and 0 bases from J, with 10 bases between. CDR3 loop: CASSPPHATNEKLFF. As DNA, the CDR3 is TGTGCCAGCAGTCCTCCGCATGCAACTAATGAAAAACTGTTTTTT.

This clonotype was recorded a few times. The genes are TRBV5-1 and TRBJ2-1; 10 positions agree with TRBD2. This CDR3 contains 17 residues. V was clipped by 5 bases and J by 4 bases; unmatched bases: 12. Germline CDR1 is SGHRS and CDR2 is YFSETQ. The CDR3 sequence: CASRKVEAGGFYNEQFF. The CDR3 nucleotides read TGCGCCAGCAGGAAAGTGGAAGCGGGAGGGTTTTACAATGAGCAGTTCTTC.